What follows are 25 T cell receptor beta chains derived from one specimen sequenced in a study of regulatory T cells in long-lasting Graves disease. Time point of the sample: persistent/refractory GD, antithyroid drugs over 5 years with positive TRAb. RNA from PBMCs was the source of the TCR library. CDR3-region Arm-PCR and iRepertoire HTBI primers produced the TCR beta libraries. TCRdb ran MiXCR on the multiplex PCR reads and lists one entry per CDR3 protein. The sample consists of 700,000 or so distinct CDR3 sequences, approximately 29% of them appearing once. Sequences were derived from peripheral blood mononuclear cells (PBMCs), sampled when the disease was refractory, from a patient treated with antithyroid drugs. The source of these receptors is a female donor with Graves disease.

The chain combines TRBV2 with TRBJ2-7, with D perhaps TRBD2 (7 bases). Trimming removed 11 bases from V and 3 bases from J, with 14 bases in between. Germline values: CDR1 SNHLY, CDR2 FYNNEI. The CDR3 length is 12 residues. The CDR3 sequence: CAGRGANYEQYF. The CDR3 DNA sequence: TGTGCCGGACGGGGGGCCAACTACGAGCAGTACTTC. Full variable domain (remainder filled in from reference TRBV2 and TRBJ2-7): EPEVTQTPSHQVTQMGQEVILRCVPISNHLYFYWYRQILGQKVEFLVSFYNNEISEKSEIFDDQFSVERPDGSNFTLKIRSTKLEDSAMYFCAGRGANYEQYFGPGTRLTVT.

CDR3 residues: CASGEKGHYEQYF. The CDR3 bases are TGTGCCAGCGGTGAAAAGGGCCATTACGAGCAGTACTTC. The chain employs TRBV6-2 or TRBV6-3 and TRBJ2-7; D is ambiguous. Trimming took off 8 bases at V and 4 bases at J, with 15 bases between the two ends. The CDR3 contains 13 residues. Germline loops: CDR1 MNHEY, CDR2 SVGEGT.

The chain combines TRBV12-3 or TRBV12-4 with TRBJ1-6; D gene unclear. The CDR3 is 13 amino acids. Deletions cut 6 bases from V and 7 bases from J, with 10 bases between. The CDR3 protein is CASSAQENSPLHF. For the CDR3, the DNA is TGTGCCAGCAGCGCCCAGGAGAATTCACCCCTCCACTTT.

The V and J genes are TRBV24-1 and TRBJ1-2; a weak D match, TRBD1 (6 bases). From germline, CDR1 is KGHDR and CDR2 SFDVKD. Trimming cost V 7 bases and J 4 bases, with 6 bases left between them. There are 11 residues in the CDR3. This CDR3 is CATSRGYGYTF. The CDR3, as DNA: TGTGCCACCAGCAGGGGCTATGGCTACACCTTC.

The gene calls are TRBV6-1 and TRBJ1-5; 7 nucleotides align to TRBD1. The trim removed 6 bases at V and 0 bases at J, leaving 5 bases unmatched. Germline loops: CDR1 MNHNS, CDR2 SASEGT. The CDR3 runs 15 residues. The CDR3 spells CASSGQAYSNQPQHF. In nucleotides, the CDR3 is TGTGCCAGCAGCGGACAGGCTTATAGCAATCAGCCCCAGCATTTT.

The CDR3 loop reads CSAQRDRGGEQYF. In nucleotides, the CDR3 is TGCAGTGCCCAACGCGACAGGGGTGGCGAGCAGTACTTC. The V gene is TRBV20-1, the J gene TRBJ2-7, with 8 bases that match TRBD1. After removal of 6 bases from V and 6 bases from J, the junction contained 10 bases not matched to a gene. Germline V gene data show CDR1 as DFQATT and CDR2 as SNEGSKA (reference sequence). This CDR3 has 13 residues.

This clonotype has more than one count but fewer than ten. The J gene is TRBJ1-3, the V gene TRBV6-2 or TRBV6-3; a possible D gene is TRBD1 (6 bases). CDR1 and CDR2 from the germline V gene are MNHEY and SVGEGT. The CDR3 is 15 residues long. The V end lost 6 bases, the J end lost 1 base, and 13 bases lay between the germline ends. This chain's CDR3 is CASSVSGTSGNTIYF. CDR3 nucleotides: TGTGCCAGCAGCGTATCAGGGACATCTGGAAACACCATATATTTT.

The V call is TRBV7-6, the J call TRBJ2-7, with no clear D. The CDR3 totals 14 residues. V was cut by 5 bases and J by 6 bases, with 17 bases left in between. Germline assignment: CDR1 SGHVS and CDR2 FNYEAQ. The CDR3 region has the DNA TGTGCCAGCAGCCACCTAAGAGGCCGGAGCGAGCAGTACTTC. It is translated as CASSHLRGRSEQYF.

The CDR3 bases are TGCAGCGTTGAGGATCAAGCGGGAGCGACGTGGGAGACCCAGTACTTC. This translates into CSVEDQAGATWETQYF. The J gene is TRBJ2-5, the V gene TRBV29-1; 8 bases align to TRBD2. Trimming took 3 bases from V and 5 from J; bases not matched to a gene: 14. The CDR3 loop spans 16 amino acids. CDR1 SQVTM and CDR2 ANQGSEA come from the germline V gene.

This clonotype has just a few counts. This rearrangement joins TRBV15 to TRBJ1-5; no definite D call. The CDR3 consists of 12 residues. Germline V gene data show CDR1 as LNHNV and CDR2 as YYDKDF (reference sequence). The V end was cut by 1 base, the J end by 7 bases, with 5 bases between. CDR3 in DNA: TGTGCCACCAGCAGAGCGGGACAGCCCCAGCATTTT. Its protein is CATSRAGQPQHF. Drawing the rest from reference TRBV15 and TRBJ1-5, the complete variable domain is DAMVIQNPRYQVTQFGKPVTLSCSQTLNHNVMYWYQQKSSQAPKLLFHYYDKDFNNEADTPDNFQSRRPNTSFCFLDIRSPGLGDTAMYLCATSRAGQPQHFGDGTRLSIL.

This chain uses TRBV3-1 with TRBJ2-7, with D possibly TRBD2 on 6 matching bases. Between the trimmed V and J ends, which lost 4 bases and 2 bases, there was a span of 12 bases. CDR1 and CDR2 from the germline V gene are LGHDT and YNNKEL (reference sequence). The CDR3 is made up of 14 amino acids. This CDR3 reads CASSPRGTAYEQYF. CDR3 nucleotide sequence: TGTGCCAGCAGCCCGCGCGGGACCGCCTACGAGCAGTACTTC.

This clonotype has at least ten counts. The rearrangement uses TRBV28 and TRBJ1-2; D perhaps matches TRBD1 (6 bases). The V gene's germline CDR1 is MDHEN and CDR2 SYDVKM. V dropped 2 bases and J dropped 3 bases, with 10 bases sitting between them. There are 14 residues in the CDR3. In DNA form, the CDR3 reads TGTGCCAGCAGTTTACAGGGGCTGGACTATGGCTACACCTTC. Protein product: CASSLQGLDYGYTF.

Many counts were recorded for this clonotype. This chain uses TRBV27 with TRBJ2-7; the D gene is possibly TRBD2 (6 bases). The V end was cut by 2 bases, the J end by 2 bases, with 13 bases between. The CDR3 sequence is 15 residues long. The germline gives CDR1 MNHEY, CDR2 SMNVEV (reference sequence). DNA for the CDR3: TGTGCCAGCAGTTTACTAGCGAAATTAGCCTACGAGCAGTACTTC. Translated, it gives CASSLLAKLAYEQYF.

The V gene is TRBV6-4, the J gene TRBJ2-1; 7 nucleotides agree with TRBD1. The CDR3 spans 14 residues. V gave up 2 bases and J gave up 10 bases; unmatched junction bases: 8. Germline values: CDR1 MRHNA, CDR2 SNTAGT. The CDR3 protein is CASSDHSRGGEQFF. DNA of the CDR3: TGTGCCAGCAGTGACCACAGCCGAGGGGGCGAGCAGTTCTTC.

The J gene is TRBJ1-6, the V gene TRBV25-1; D is unresolved. CDR1 and CDR2 from the germline V gene are MGHDK and SYGVNS. CDR3 size: 13 residues. The germline V and J ends were trimmed by 10 bases and 8 bases, with 15 bases remaining between them. The CDR3 protein is CATGDSTHSPLHF. In DNA, the CDR3 is TGTGCCACCGGGGATAGCACGCATTCACCCCTCCACTTT.

The chain joins TRBV11-2 to TRBJ2-3; 9 bases align to TRBD2. This CDR3 region has 17 residues. CDR1 SGHAT and CDR2 FQNNGV come from the germline V gene. V lost 0 bases to trimming and J lost 4 bases; unmatched junction nucleotides: 8. The CDR3 coding sequence is TGTGCCAGCAGCTTAGATCCTGCGGGAGGGGGCGCAGATACGCAGTATTTT. Translation: CASSLDPAGGGADTQYF.

This clonotype has a handful of counts. V and J are TRBV5-1 and TRBJ1-1; tentatively, D is TRBD1 (5 bases). V gave up 5 bases and J gave up 1 base, with 12 bases separating them. The CDR3 extends over 14 amino acids. The germline CDR1 and CDR2 sequences are SGHRS and YFSETQ. The DNA for the CDR3 is TGCGCCAGCAGTCAAGGGGCCCCGAACACTGAAGCTTTCTTT. Residues: CASSQGAPNTEAFF. Looking up the rest from reference TRBV5-1 and TRBJ1-1 gives the full variable domain: KAGVTQTPRYLIKTRGQQVTLSCSPISGHRSVSWYQQTPGQGLQFLFEYFSETQRNKGNFPGRFSGRQFSNSRSEMNVSTLELGDSALYLCASSQGAPNTEAFFGQGTRLTVV.

J is TRBJ2-5 and V is TRBV20-1; 9 nucleotides match TRBD2. This CDR3 contains 12 residues. The V gene end was trimmed by 7 bases and the J gene end by 7 bases; junction bases not matched to a gene: 7. The germline CDR1 and CDR2 sequences are DFQATT and SNEGSKA (reference sequence). The chain's CDR3 is CSVETSGGTQYF. The CDR3 bases are TGCAGTGTGGAGACTAGCGGTGGGACCCAGTACTTC.

The chain links TRBV6-2 or TRBV6-3 to TRBJ1-1; D gene ambiguous. The CDR3 totals 11 residues. The V end lost 6 bases, the J end lost 7 bases, and 9 bases lay between the germline ends. Germline CDR1 MNHEY, CDR2 SVGEGT. The CDR3 here is CASRDYSEAFF. CDR3 bases: TGTGCCAGCAGGGATTACAGTGAAGCTTTCTTT.

CDR3 DNA sequence: TGCAGCGTTGACTCTAACTATGGCTACACCTTC. It codes for CSVDSNYGYTF. The chain links TRBV29-1 to TRBJ1-2, with D uncertain. Trimming left V 3 bases short and J 0 bases short, with 2 bases between. CDR1 and CDR2 (germline): SQVTM, ANQGSEA. The CDR3 has 11 residues.

This clonotype has only a few counts. V is TRBV24-1 and J is TRBJ1-5, with TRBD1 matching over 9 bases. The germline gives CDR1 KGHDR, CDR2 SFDVKD. This CDR3 is built from 16 residues. Germline trimming cut 8 bases from V and 7 bases from J; bases unmatched to any gene: 14. The DNA of the CDR3 is TGTGCCACCAAGGGCTGCCCGGGACAGGGTAAGCAGCCCCAGCATTTT. Amino acids: CATKGCPGQGKQPQHF.

This clonotype has only a few counts. The rearrangement joins TRBV28 to TRBJ1-1; D not resolved. CDR1 is MDHEN and CDR2 is SYDVKM in the germline V gene. This CDR3 has 13 amino acids. The V gene lost 10 bases and the J gene lost 4 bases, with 16 bases spanning the gap. The CDR3 sequence: CAISLRGATEAFF. Here the CDR3 DNA reads TGTGCCATCTCACTGCGGGGTGCCACTGAAGCTTTCTTT.

This clonotype appeared a few times. Here the CDR3 DNA reads TGTGCCAGCAGCCAAACGACAGCGTCCTATGGCTACACCTTC. Amino acid sequence: CASSQTTASYGYTF. The gene calls are TRBV3-1 and TRBJ1-2, with a weak D call TRBD1 (5 bases). Germline V lookup: CDR1 LGHDT, CDR2 YNNKEL (reference sequence). The CDR3 length is 14 residues. V was cut by 2 bases and J by 4 bases, with 11 bases left in between.

The chain employs TRBV6-1 and TRBJ2-5, with D possibly TRBD1 on 6 matching bases. This CDR3 spans 14 amino acids. Trimming removed 11 bases at V and 2 bases at J, with 18 bases between. Germline loops: CDR1 MNHNS, CDR2 SASEGT. CDR3 region: CAASNRVPQETQYF. The CDR3 bases are TGTGCCGCGAGTAACAGGGTCCCACAAGAGACCCAGTACTTC.

The chain is built from TRBV27 and TRBJ1-2, with a possible D match to TRBD1 (5 bases). The CDR3 loop spans 17 amino acids. Germline assignment: CDR1 MNHEY and CDR2 SMNVEV (reference sequence). V dropped 2 bases and J dropped 0 bases, with 16 bases sitting between them. The CDR3 sequence is CASSLRIGGITNYGYTF. The CDR3 DNA reads TGTGCCAGCAGTTTAAGGATCGGGGGGATTACTAACTATGGCTACACCTTC.